Presented here are 32 T cell receptor beta chains from one specimen sequenced in a study of cytomegalovirus exposure and HLA in healthy donors. The method was immunoSEQ multiplex PCR; TCRdb's version includes in-frame clones alone and lacks a portion of them. This sample yields over 150,000 clones, of which just under 90% are seen a single time; around 10% belongs to the top ten. What was sequenced was PBMCs. Every receptor here comes from a woman aged 18-29 years in good health and CMV-seropositive.

The chain couples TRBV19 to TRBJ1-2; 7 nucleotides align to TRBD1. The CDR3 runs to 14 residues. Germline V lookup: CDR1 LNHDA, CDR2 SQIVND (reference sequence). V lost 5 bases and J lost 5; bases outside the gene matches: 8. CDR3 loop: CASSPTGIGYGYTF. CDR3 DNA sequence: TGTGCCAGTAGTCCGACAGGGATAGGATATGGCTACACCTTC. The variable domain in full, completed from reference TRBV19 and TRBJ1-2, reads DGGITQSPKYLFRKEGQNVTLSCEQNLNHDAMYWYRQDPGQGLRLIYYSQIVNDFQKGDIAEGYSVSREKKESFPLTVTSAQKNPTAFYLCASSPTGIGYGYTFGSGTRLTVV.

The chain couples TRBV13 to TRBJ2-7; 13 bases are a match to TRBD2. The CDR3 length is 16 residues. CDR1 is PRHDT, CDR2 FYEKMQ, per germline (reference sequence). Losses at the gene ends were 0 bases for V and 3 bases for J; bases not matched to a gene: 2. CDR3 sequence reads: CASSLGGTSGDYEQYF. DNA of the CDR3: TGTGCCAGCAGCTTAGGAGGGACTAGCGGGGACTACGAGCAGTACTTC. Supplemented by reference TRBV13 and TRBJ2-7, the full variable domain reads AAGVIQSPRHLIKEKRETATLKCYPIPRHDTVYWYQQGPGQDPQFLISFYEKMQSDKGSIPDRFSAQQFSDYHSELNMSSLELGDSALYFCASSLGGTSGDYEQYFGPGTRLTVT.

The chain uses TRBV19 and TRBJ1-4; D call uncertain. CDR3 length: 15 amino acids. Trimming took off 1 base at V and 10 bases at J, with 16 bases between the two ends. Germline CDR1 and CDR2: LNHDA and SQIVND (reference sequence). The CDR3 DNA follows: TGTGCCAGTAGTATAGCATCGCCCCCCAGCGGAAAACTGTTTTTT. Residues: CASSIASPPSGKLFF.

This chain links TRBV15 with TRBJ2-1, with TRBD2 matching 11 bases. V shed 6 bases, J shed 7 bases, and the junction held 8 bases outside the gene matches. CDR1 and CDR2 (germline): LNHNV, YYDKDF (reference sequence). The CDR3 runs 15 residues. The CDR3 here is CATSLTSGSINEQFF. CDR3 coding DNA: TGTGCCACCAGTCTAACTAGCGGGAGTATAAATGAGCAGTTCTTC.

This clone was observed a handful of times. The rearrangement uses TRBV9 and TRBJ1-1, with D unresolved. The CDR3 has 13 residues. Germline V gives CDR1 SGDLS, CDR2 YYNGEE. The V end lost 2 bases, the J end lost 3 bases, and 8 bases lay between the germline ends. This CDR3 is CASSVGSHTEAFF. The CDR3 DNA is TGTGCCAGCAGCGTTGGCTCCCACACTGAAGCTTTCTTT.

This clone showed up just once. This chain uses TRBV28 with TRBJ1-4; TRBD1 agrees at 9 bases. Germline CDR1 MDHEN, CDR2 SYDVKM. Germline trimming cut 2 bases from V and 8 bases from J; bases unmatched to any gene: 6. The CDR3 loop spans 15 amino acids. As DNA, the CDR3 is TGTGCCAGCAGTTTAGGACAGGGGATCAGGGAAAAACTGTTTTTT. This gives the protein CASSLGQGIREKLFF.

This clone was detected once. The chain has TRBV4-1 and TRBJ2-7; TRBD2 matches 8 bases. Germline V gene lookup returns CDR1 MGHRA and CDR2 YSYEKL. The CDR3 sequence is 14 residues long. J gave up 7 bases and V 2 bases, and 7 bases lay outside the gene matches. In DNA form, the CDR3 reads TGCGCCAGCAGCCAACCAAGCGGGAGTGAAGAGCAGTACTTC. Its translation: CASSQPSGSEEQYF.

V gene TRBV27 combines with J gene TRBJ2-1, with 15 bases aligning to TRBD2. This CDR3 contains 17 residues. The germline V gene has CDR1 MNHEY and CDR2 SMNVEV (reference sequence). Unmatched junction bases numbered 6, after V lost 5 bases and J lost 4 bases. The CDR3 sequence: CASSTRTSGRGYNEQFF. CDR3 DNA sequence: TGTGCCAGCAGTACAAGGACTAGCGGGAGGGGATACAATGAGCAGTTCTTC.

V gene TRBV6-1 combines with J gene TRBJ2-7; 7 bases are shared with TRBD1. The CDR3 covers 12 residues. J gave up 7 bases and V 4 bases, and 4 bases lay outside the gene matches. CDR1 is MNHNS and CDR2 is SASEGT in the germline V gene. The CDR3 region has the DNA TGTGCCAGCAGTGCCGACAGGGATGAGCAGTACTTC. It yields the protein CASSADRDEQYF.

This rearrangement joins TRBV28 to TRBJ1-2, with 7 bases fitting TRBD1. The trim removed 6 bases at V and 5 bases at J, leaving 15 bases unmatched. The CDR3 is made up of 16 amino acids. Germline CDR1 MDHEN, CDR2 SYDVKM. The CDR3 loop reads CASSPLRAGGPYGYTF. Written as DNA, the CDR3 is TGTGCCAGCAGCCCATTGAGGGCAGGGGGACCGTATGGCTACACCTTC.

The genes are TRBV15 and TRBJ2-5, with D perhaps matching TRBD2 (6 bases). V lost 0 bases to trimming and J lost 4 bases, with 12 bases between them. The CDR3 covers 15 residues. Germline V CDR1 and CDR2: LNHNV, YYDKDF (reference sequence). CDR3 sequence: CATSRDGLAIETQYF. CDR3 DNA: TGTGCCACCAGCAGAGATGGCCTAGCGATAGAGACCCAGTACTTC.

The chain links TRBV10-2 to TRBJ2-6; 10 bases are a match to TRBD2. Germline CDR1 is WSHSY and CDR2 is SAAADI. V dropped 3 bases and J dropped 4; count of bases not matched to a gene: 15. The CDR3 extends over 20 amino acids. The CDR3 here is CASSDRLGIAGGSGANVLTF. CDR3 in DNA: TGCGCCAGCAGTGACCGCCTAGGCATAGCGGGAGGATCCGGGGCCAACGTCCTGACTTTC.

The rearrangement links TRBV6-5 to TRBJ1-5; a weak D match, TRBD1 (6 bases). The CDR3 contains 13 residues. Germline V gene data show CDR1 as MNHEY and CDR2 as SVGAGI. Trimming cost V 5 bases and J 3 bases, with 8 bases left between them. The CDR3 protein is CASSHRDNQPQHF. Written as DNA, the CDR3 is TGTGCCAGCAGTCACAGGGACAATCAGCCCCAGCATTTT.

The chain joins TRBV4-1 to TRBJ2-7; D might be TRBD2 (6 bases). The CDR3 has 14 amino acids. The germline CDR1 and CDR2 sequences are MGHRA and YSYEKL. The V gene lost 4 bases and the J gene lost 2 bases, with 12 bases spanning the gap. The CDR3 DNA reads as TGCGCCAGCAGCCCGGGACTGAGGACCTACGAGCAGTACTTC. It yields the protein CASSPGLRTYEQYF.

The chain is built from TRBV6-4 and TRBJ2-3; 7 positions match TRBD1. V was pared by 2 bases and J by 0 bases, with 2 bases of the junction left unmatched. This CDR3 has 15 amino acids. Germline V gives CDR1 MRHNA, CDR2 SNTAGT. The CDR3 loop reads CASSDEGASTDTQYF. The CDR3 nucleotides are TGTGCCAGCAGTGACGAGGGGGCCAGCACAGATACGCAGTATTTT.

The rearrangement joins TRBV14 to TRBJ2-1; D not resolved. The V end was cut by 0 bases, the J end by 0 bases, with 9 bases between. CDR1 and CDR2 (germline): SGHDN, FVKESK. This CDR3 spans 16 amino acids. The CDR3 coding sequence is TGTGCCAGCAGCCAAGATTCGCGGAGCTCCTACAATGAGCAGTTCTTC. It encodes CASSQDSRSSYNEQFF.

This sequence joins TRBV27 and TRBJ1-2; possible D gene TRBD1, 6 bases. Trimming took off 6 bases at V and 8 bases at J, with 19 bases between the two ends. This CDR3 is 14 amino acids long. Germline-derived CDR1 and CDR2 are MNHEY and SMNVEV (reference sequence). The CDR3 nucleotides read TGTGCCAGCAGCCAAGATCTGCTAGGGGGAGGCTACACCTTC. This gives the protein CASSQDLLGGGYTF.

This clone is a singleton in its sample. CDR3 nucleotides: TGTGCCAGCAGCCCCCCGGGCAGGGGGACCTACGAGCAGTACTTC. Residues: CASSPPGRGTYEQYF. V gene TRBV6-5 combines with J gene TRBJ2-7, with TRBD1 matching 7 bases. V gave up 6 bases and J gave up 2 bases; unmatched junction bases: 10. Per the germline V gene, CDR1 is MNHEY and CDR2 is SVGAGI. The CDR3 consists of 15 residues.

The genes are TRBV19 and TRBJ2-3; 7 bases agree with TRBD2. The V and J ends lost 5 bases and 4 bases, in that order; junction bases with no gene match: 12. The CDR3 runs 16 residues. The germline V gene encodes CDR1 LNHDA and CDR2 SQIVND (reference sequence). The CDR3, as DNA: TGTGCCAGTAGTGAATCTAGCGGCATCACGTCAGATACGCAGTATTTT. It yields the protein CASSESSGITSDTQYF.

The chain combines TRBV7-2 with TRBJ1-5; 7 nucleotides match TRBD1. CDR3 length: 15 residues. Germline V gives CDR1 SGHTA, CDR2 FQGNSA. Trimming removed 6 bases from V and 1 base from J; junction bases left unmatched: 6. As DNA, the CDR3 is TGTGCCAGCAGTGGGCAGGGGGAGAGCAATCAGCCCCAGCATTTT. It encodes CASSGQGESNQPQHF.

The chain carries TRBV19 and TRBJ1-1; a weak D match, TRBD1 (5 bases). V dropped 6 bases and J dropped 3 bases, with 14 bases sitting between them. Germline-derived CDR1 and CDR2 are LNHDA and SQIVND (reference sequence). The CDR3 sequence is 14 residues long. The chain's CDR3 is CASRTPEGYTEAFF. CDR3 in DNA: TGTGCCAGTAGGACGCCGGAGGGGTACACTGAAGCTTTCTTT.

The gene calls are TRBV2 and TRBJ1-2; D perhaps matches TRBD1 (6 bases). Trimming stripped 7 bases from V and 6 bases from J, with 9 bases between. Germline assignment: CDR1 SNHLY and CDR2 FYNNEI. There are 11 residues in the CDR3. The DNA for the CDR3 is TGTGCCAGCATTAACAGGGATGGCTACACCTTC. This gives the protein CASINRDGYTF.

In its sample, this clone was seen a few times. The chain is built from TRBV5-4 and TRBJ2-7; a weak D match, TRBD2 (6 bases). Looked up from germline, CDR1 is SGHNT and CDR2 is YYREEE (reference sequence). Trimming left V 4 bases short and J 7 bases short, with 15 bases between. The CDR3 sequence is 13 residues long. The CDR3 DNA reads TGTGCCAGCAGCCCGGGACCCGCGGGGGAGCAGTACTTC. It encodes CASSPGPAGEQYF.

The CDR3 sequence is CASSESGRGNTEAFF. CDR3 coding DNA: TGCGCCAGCAGTGAGTCGGGCAGGGGGAACACTGAAGCTTTCTTT. V is TRBV10-1 and J is TRBJ1-1; perhaps TRBD1 as D (6 bases). The CDR3 extends over 15 amino acids. V was pared by 0 bases and J by 1 base, with 9 bases between. Germline V gene data show CDR1 as WNHNN and CDR2 as SYGVQD (reference sequence).

This clone was observed a handful of times. The same CDR3 also results from other DNA sequences found in this sample. V is TRBV28 and J is TRBJ2-7; D is possibly TRBD1 (6 bases). The CDR3 has 13 residues. The germline V and J ends were trimmed by 3 bases and 2 bases, with 8 bases remaining between them. Germline V lookup: CDR1 MDHEN, CDR2 SYDVKM. CDR3 sequence reads: CASSFQGPYEQYF. As DNA, the CDR3 is TGTGCCAGCAGTTTTCAGGGGCCCTACGAGCAGTACTTC. Combining the CDR3 with reference TRBV28 and TRBJ2-7 gives the whole variable domain DVKVTQSSRYLVKRTGEKVFLECVQDMDHENMFWYRQDPGLGLRLIYFSYDVKMKEKGDIPEGYSVSREKKERFSLILESASTNQTSMYLCASSFQGPYEQYFGPGTRLTVT.

The J gene is TRBJ2-5, the V gene TRBV6-1; the D is unclear. CDR1 and CDR2 (germline): MNHNS, SASEGT. The V end was cut by 0 bases, the J end by 5 bases, with 10 bases between. CDR3 length: 14 residues. This CDR3 reads CASSEAWATETQYF. The DNA for the CDR3 is TGTGCCAGCAGTGAAGCCTGGGCTACGGAGACCCAGTACTTC.

V and J are TRBV10-1 and TRBJ2-5; weak D call: TRBD1 (8 bases). Germline V gene lookup returns CDR1 WNHNN and CDR2 SYGVQD (reference sequence). The length of the CDR3 is 13 residues. V was cut by 7 bases and J by 3 bases, with 12 bases left in between. This CDR3 is CASNTGGEETQYF. CDR3 nucleotide sequence: TGCGCCAGCAACACAGGGGGGGAAGAGACCCAGTACTTC.

In nucleotides, the CDR3 is TGTGCCAGCAGCTGGGCGGCGGGCTCCTACGAGCAGTACTTC. This translates into CASSWAAGSYEQYF. V usage is TRBV6-1 and J usage is TRBJ2-7; D is possibly TRBD2 (5 bases). The V gene's germline CDR1 is MNHNS and CDR2 SASEGT. Trimming stripped 6 bases from V and 0 bases from J, with 12 bases between. The CDR3 has 14 residues.

CDR3 loop: CASSDGPLEKLFF. Here the CDR3 DNA reads TGTGCCAGCAGTGATGGGCCCCTTGAAAAACTGTTTTTT. The J gene is TRBJ1-4, the V gene TRBV6-5; D gene ambiguous. V was pared by 5 bases and J by 7 bases, with 11 bases between. The CDR3 runs 13 residues. The germline gives CDR1 MNHEY, CDR2 SVGAGI.

Remarks on this clone: This same CDR3 is encoded by further DNA sequences in the sample. This chain joins TRBV18 and TRBJ2-7, with unresolved D. This CDR3 spans 14 amino acids. CDR1 is KGHSH and CDR2 is LQKENI in the germline V gene. V lost 0 bases, J lost 2 bases, and 8 bases lay in between. CDR3 sequence reads: CASSPPSQTYEQYF. DNA of the CDR3: TGTGCCAGCTCACCACCGTCACAGACCTACGAGCAGTACTTC.

The chain has TRBV21-1 and TRBJ2-7; no DNA check was done on the table's D call, TRBD2. TRBV21-1 is shown as a pseudogene. There are 15 residues in the CDR3. CDR3 sequence reads: CASSKLSFRAYEQYF. Here the CDR3 DNA reads TGTGCCAGCAGCAAACTGAGTTTCCGCGCCTACGAGCAGTACTTC.

The V gene is TRBV6-5, the J gene TRBJ1-1; D unresolved. Trimming took off 6 bases at V and 1 base at J, with 9 bases between the two ends. The germline gives CDR1 MNHEY, CDR2 SVGAGI. The CDR3 covers 13 residues. The CDR3: CASSLRANTEAFF. The CDR3 DNA is TGTGCCAGCAGCTTACGCGCGAACACTGAAGCTTTCTTT.